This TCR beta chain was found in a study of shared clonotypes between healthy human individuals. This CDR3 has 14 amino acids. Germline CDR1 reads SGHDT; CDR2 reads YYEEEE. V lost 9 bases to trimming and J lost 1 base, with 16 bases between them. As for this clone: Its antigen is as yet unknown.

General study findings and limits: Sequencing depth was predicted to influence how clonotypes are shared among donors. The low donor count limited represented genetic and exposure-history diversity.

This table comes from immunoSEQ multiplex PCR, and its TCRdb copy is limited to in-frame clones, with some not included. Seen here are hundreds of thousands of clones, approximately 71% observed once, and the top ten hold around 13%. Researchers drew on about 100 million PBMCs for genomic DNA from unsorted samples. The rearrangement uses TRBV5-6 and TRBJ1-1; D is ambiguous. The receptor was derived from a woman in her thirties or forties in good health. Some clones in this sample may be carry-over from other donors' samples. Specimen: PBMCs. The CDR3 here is CATPPGRKNTEAFF. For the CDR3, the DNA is TGTGCCACCCCCCCCGGGCGCAAGAACACTGAAGCTTTCTTT.